The TCR beta chain under discussion was sequenced for a study of blood T cell repertoires in COVID-19. Study information: Researchers got acute and convalescent COVID-19 samples from the United States, Italy and Spain. PBMCs, B-cell-depleted T cells, or T cells provided the cDNA or gDNA that made up the material.

The CDR3 spans 12 residues. Deletions cut 3 bases from V and 0 bases from J, with 6 bases between. Looked up from germline, CDR1 is DFQATT and CDR2 is SNEGSKA (reference sequence). Study processing details: Scientists estimated how many nucleated cells there were by amplifying reference gene primers. Profiling relied on immunoSEQ multiplex PCR, and the TCRdb table lists in-frame clones only, not all of them. V, J and clone size are taken as reported in that table, and D and trimming were inferred from the DNA itself. This sample yields about 55,000 clones, of which roughly 87% are seen a single time; approximately 16% belongs to the top ten.

Sequenced input: peripheral blood. The V and J genes are TRBV20-1 and TRBJ2-7; D gene uncertain. The sequence was collected from a human donor with active COVID-19. The donor label of this sample is uncertain. DNA for the CDR3: TGCAGTGCTAGTAAGAGCTCCTACGAGCAGTACTTC. It encodes CSASKSSYEQYF.